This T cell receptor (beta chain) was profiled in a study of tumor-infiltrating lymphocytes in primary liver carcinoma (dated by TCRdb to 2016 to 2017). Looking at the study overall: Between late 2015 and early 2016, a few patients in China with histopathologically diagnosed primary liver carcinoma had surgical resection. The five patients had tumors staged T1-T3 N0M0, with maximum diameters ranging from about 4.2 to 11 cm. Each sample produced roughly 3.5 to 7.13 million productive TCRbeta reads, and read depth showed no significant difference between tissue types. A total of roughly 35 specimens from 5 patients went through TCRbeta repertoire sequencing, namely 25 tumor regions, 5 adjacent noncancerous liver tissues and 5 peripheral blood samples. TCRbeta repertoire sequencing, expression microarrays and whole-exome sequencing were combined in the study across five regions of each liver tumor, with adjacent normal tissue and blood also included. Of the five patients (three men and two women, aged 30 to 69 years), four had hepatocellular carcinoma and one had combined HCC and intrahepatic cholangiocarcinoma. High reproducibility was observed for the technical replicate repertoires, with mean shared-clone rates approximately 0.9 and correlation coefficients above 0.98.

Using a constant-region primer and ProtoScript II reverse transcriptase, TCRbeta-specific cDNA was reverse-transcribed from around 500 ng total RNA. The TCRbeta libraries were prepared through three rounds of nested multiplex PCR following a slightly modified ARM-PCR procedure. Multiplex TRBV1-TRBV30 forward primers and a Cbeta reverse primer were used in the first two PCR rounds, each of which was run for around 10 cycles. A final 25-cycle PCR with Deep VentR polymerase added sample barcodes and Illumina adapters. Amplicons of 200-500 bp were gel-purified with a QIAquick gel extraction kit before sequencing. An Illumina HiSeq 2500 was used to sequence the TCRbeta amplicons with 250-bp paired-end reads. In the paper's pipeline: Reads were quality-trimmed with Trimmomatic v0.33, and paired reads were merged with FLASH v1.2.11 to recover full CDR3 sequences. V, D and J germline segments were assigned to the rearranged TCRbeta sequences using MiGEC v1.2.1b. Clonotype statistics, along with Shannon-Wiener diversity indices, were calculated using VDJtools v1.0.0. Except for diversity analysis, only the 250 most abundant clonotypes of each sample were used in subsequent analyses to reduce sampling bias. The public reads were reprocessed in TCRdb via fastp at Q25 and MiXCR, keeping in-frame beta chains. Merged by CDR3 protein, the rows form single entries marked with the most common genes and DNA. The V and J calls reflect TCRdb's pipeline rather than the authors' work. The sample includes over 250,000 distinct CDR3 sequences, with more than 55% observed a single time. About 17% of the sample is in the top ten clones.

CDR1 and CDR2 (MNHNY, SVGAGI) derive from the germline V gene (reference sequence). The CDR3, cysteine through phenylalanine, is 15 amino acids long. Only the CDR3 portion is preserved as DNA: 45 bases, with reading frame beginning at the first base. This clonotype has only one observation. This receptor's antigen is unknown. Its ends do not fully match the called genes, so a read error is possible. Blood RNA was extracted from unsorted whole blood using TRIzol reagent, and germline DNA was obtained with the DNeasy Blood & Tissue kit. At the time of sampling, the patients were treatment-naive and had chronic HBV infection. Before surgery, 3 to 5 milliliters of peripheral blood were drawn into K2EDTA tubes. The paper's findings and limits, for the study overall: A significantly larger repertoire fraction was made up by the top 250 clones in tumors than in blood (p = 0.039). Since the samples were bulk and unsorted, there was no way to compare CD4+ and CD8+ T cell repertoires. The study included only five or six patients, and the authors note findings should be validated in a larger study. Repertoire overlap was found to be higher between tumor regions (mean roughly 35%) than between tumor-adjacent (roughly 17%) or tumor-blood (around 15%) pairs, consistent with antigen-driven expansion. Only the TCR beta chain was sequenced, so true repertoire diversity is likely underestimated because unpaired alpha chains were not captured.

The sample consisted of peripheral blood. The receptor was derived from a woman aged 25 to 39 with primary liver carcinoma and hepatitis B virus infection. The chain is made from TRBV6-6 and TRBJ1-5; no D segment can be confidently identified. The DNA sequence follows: TGTGCCAGCAACTCCCTACCGCCGGGGATAGAGTCCCAGCGTTTT. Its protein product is CASNSLPPGIESQRF.